This T cell receptor beta chain came from a study of blood T cells in healthy people across ages. Study outcomes and limitations: A roughly linear age-dependent decrease characterized TCR beta diversity per million T cells.

The CDR3 contains 14 residues. The V gene's germline CDR1 is LGHDT and CDR2 YNNKEL (reference sequence). This clonotype was recorded a few times. Its antigen is not known. PCR was performed a second time for about 7 to 12 cycles using a sample-barcoded 5' primer and a J-beta primer mix. TCRdb reanalysed the 5' RACE reads using MiXCR and keeps one entry per CDR3 protein. The sample lists hundreds of thousands of distinct CDR3 sequences, about 61% occurring once. Sequencing used blood. This receptor was obtained from a man aged 40-49 years in good health. The V and J genes are TRBV3-1 and TRBJ2-7, with 10 positions matching TRBD1. TRBJ2-4 explains the end of the DNA better; the J call may be wrong. The CDR3 DNA reads TGTGCCAGCGGGACGACAGGGGGCAGGGACATTCAGTACTTC. As protein: CASGTTGGRDIQYF.